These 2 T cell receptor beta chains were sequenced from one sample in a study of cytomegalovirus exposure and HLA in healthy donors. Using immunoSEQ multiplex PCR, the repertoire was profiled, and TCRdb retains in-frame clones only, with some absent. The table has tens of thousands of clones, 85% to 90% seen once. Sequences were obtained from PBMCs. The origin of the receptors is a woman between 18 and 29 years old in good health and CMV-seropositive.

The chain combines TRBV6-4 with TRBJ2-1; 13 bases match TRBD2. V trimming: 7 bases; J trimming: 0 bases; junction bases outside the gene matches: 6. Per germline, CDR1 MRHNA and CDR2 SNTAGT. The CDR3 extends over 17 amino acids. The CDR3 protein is CASIILAGGISYNEQFF. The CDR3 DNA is TGTGCCAGCATAATACTAGCGGGAGGGATCTCCTACAATGAGCAGTTCTTC.

The CDR3 region is CASSHQRGYNEQFF. CDR3 DNA sequence: TGCGCCAGCAGCCATCAGCGGGGGTACAATGAGCAGTTCTTC. This chain links TRBV4-3 with TRBJ2-1, with TRBD2 identical over 8 bases. Germline CDR1 reads LGHNA; CDR2 reads YSLEER. V lost 3 bases, J lost 4 bases, and 2 bases stayed unmatched. CDR3 length: 14 amino acids.